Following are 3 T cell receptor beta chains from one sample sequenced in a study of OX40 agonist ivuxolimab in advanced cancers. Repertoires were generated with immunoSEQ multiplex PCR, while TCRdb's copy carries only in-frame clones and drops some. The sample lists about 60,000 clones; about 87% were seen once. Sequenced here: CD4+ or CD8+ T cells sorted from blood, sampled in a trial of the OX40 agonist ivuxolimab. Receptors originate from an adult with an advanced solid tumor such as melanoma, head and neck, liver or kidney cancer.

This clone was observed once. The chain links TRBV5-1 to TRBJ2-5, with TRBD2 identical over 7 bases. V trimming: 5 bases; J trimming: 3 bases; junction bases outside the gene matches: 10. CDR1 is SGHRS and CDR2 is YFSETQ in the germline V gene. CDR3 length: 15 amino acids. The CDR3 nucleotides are TGCGCCAGCAGTCTCGGAGCGGGGTTGAAAGAGACCCAGTACTTC. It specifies CASSLGAGLKETQYF.

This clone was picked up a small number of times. CDR3 nucleotides: TGTGCCAGCAATAGACAGAGGAGCAATCAGCCCCAGCATTTT. The encoded protein is CASNRQRSNQPQHF. This chain joins TRBV2 and TRBJ1-5, with D perhaps matching TRBD1 (5 bases). Germline-derived CDR1 and CDR2 are SNHLY and FYNNEI. This CDR3 is 14 amino acids long. V gave up 7 bases and J gave up 1 base, with 11 bases separating them.

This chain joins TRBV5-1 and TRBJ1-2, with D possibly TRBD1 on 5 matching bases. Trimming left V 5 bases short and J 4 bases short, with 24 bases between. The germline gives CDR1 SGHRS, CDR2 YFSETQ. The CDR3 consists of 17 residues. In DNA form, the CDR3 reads TGCGCCAGCAGAACGGCCCCGACAGAGACCCCGATCTATGGCTACACCTTC. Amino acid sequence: CASRTAPTETPIYGYTF.